The 13 T cell receptor beta chains in this list originate from one sample, sequenced in a study of beta chain features in type 1 diabetes. Expressed TCRB transcripts were sequenced after all isolated RNA was converted to cDNA. The repertoire was sequenced with immunoSEQ multiplex PCR; TCRdb's copy has only in-frame clones and lacks some. This sample yields hundreds of thousands of clones, of which less than 20% are seen a single time; about 0.093% belongs to the top ten. The sample consisted of naive CD4+ T cells from blood. Receptors were obtained from a man aged 18 to 30 in good health.

This clone was seen more than once but under ten times. The chain links TRBV29-1 to TRBJ1-4, with 9 bases aligning to TRBD1. Germline lookup yields CDR1 SQVTM and CDR2 ANQGSEA. V lost 4 bases and J lost 7; bases outside the gene matches: 7. The length of the CDR3 is 14 residues. This CDR3 reads CSVGPQGAAEKLFF. In DNA, the CDR3 is TGCAGCGTTGGCCCACAGGGGGCAGCTGAAAAACTGTTTTTT.

V and J are TRBV9 and TRBJ2-7, with TRBD1 identical over 11 bases. The V and J ends lost 6 bases and 6 bases, in that order; junction bases with no gene match: 8. The CDR3 sequence is 14 residues long. CDR1 and CDR2 from the germline V gene are SGDLS and YYNGEE. The CDR3 spells CASNPGTGGLEQYF. CDR3 nucleotide sequence: TGTGCCAGCAACCCCGGGACAGGGGGGCTCGAGCAGTACTTC.

The chain recombines TRBV27 with TRBJ2-5; 8 positions match TRBD1. CDR1 MNHEY and CDR2 SMNVEV come from the germline V gene (reference sequence). CDR3 size: 13 residues. Germline trimming cut 6 bases from V and 4 bases from J; bases unmatched to any gene: 4. The CDR3: CASSRGQAETQYF. The CDR3 DNA sequence: TGTGCCAGCAGCAGGGGGCAGGCAGAGACCCAGTACTTC.

Of note for this clone: Other DNA sequences in this sample translate to the same CDR3. The chain's CDR3 is CASSPGQGNTEAFF. CDR3 bases: TGCGCCAGCAGCCCGGGACAGGGAAACACTGAAGCTTTCTTT. The rearrangement joins TRBV5-1 to TRBJ1-1, with TRBD1 matching over 9 bases. V gave up 4 bases and J gave up 2 bases; unmatched junction bases: 3. Germline values: CDR1 SGHRS, CDR2 YFSETQ. This CDR3 is built from 14 residues.

This clone has only a few counts. This chain uses TRBV12-5 with TRBJ1-1; no reliable D call. This CDR3 has 12 amino acids. Between the trimmed V and J ends, which lost 6 bases and 4 bases, there was a span of 9 bases. Germline CDR1 reads LGHNT; CDR2 reads FRNRAP. The CDR3 DNA reads as TGTGCTAGTGGGGAATGGGGCACTGAAGCTTTCTTT. Residues: CASGEWGTEAFF.

This clone was detected a few times. J is TRBJ1-5 and V is TRBV4-1, with TRBD1 as a possible D gene (5 bases). CDR3 length equals 16 residues. The germline V gene encodes CDR1 MGHRA and CDR2 YSYEKL. V was shortened by 3 bases and J by 3 bases, with 15 bases between the two germline ends. The CDR3 bases are TGCGCCAGCAGCCACAGGATAGACAGCAACAATCAGCCCCAGCATTTT. Translating gives CASSHRIDSNNQPQHF.

The chain couples TRBV6-5 to TRBJ2-7; TRBD2 matches at 13 bases. Germline loops: CDR1 MNHEY, CDR2 SVGAGI. J was trimmed by 3 bases and V by 6 bases; bases with no gene match: 5. This CDR3 has 15 amino acids. CDR3 residues: CASSPGLAGYYEQYF. In DNA form, the CDR3 reads TGTGCCAGCAGCCCGGGACTAGCGGGGTACTACGAGCAGTACTTC.

This clone was counted between two and nine times. The chain links TRBV15 to TRBJ1-2; 7 nucleotides line up with TRBD1. The CDR3 contains 16 residues. After removal of 2 bases from V and 0 bases from J, the junction contained 6 bases not matched to a gene. Germline CDR1 is LNHNV and CDR2 is YYDKDF (reference sequence). CDR3 DNA: TGTGCCACCAGCAGACTTGAGACAGGGCCTAACTATGGCTACACCTTC. It is translated as CATSRLETGPNYGYTF.

Worth noting for this clone: This sequence may be a read error, since a much larger clone differs from it by one base. This CDR3 is also generated by other DNA sequences in the sample. The chain joins TRBV7-2 to TRBJ2-7; D remains ambiguous. The length of the CDR3 is 11 residues. Trimming pared 5 bases from V and 3 bases from J, leaving 5 bases between. Germline V gives CDR1 SGHTA, CDR2 FQGNSA. The CDR3 is CASSLVYEQYF. CDR3 sequence (DNA): TGTGCCAGCAGCCTAGTCTACGAGCAGTACTTC.

The chain is built from TRBV9 and TRBJ2-7; no clear D. V was trimmed by 4 bases and J by 3 bases, leaving 17 bases between them. Germline CDR1 reads SGDLS; CDR2 reads YYNGEE. The CDR3 length is 15 residues. The CDR3 region has the DNA TGTGCCAGCAGCCCCCCGGACGTAGGAAGCTACGAGCAGTACTTC. Its protein product is CASSPPDVGSYEQYF.

A few counts support this clone. This chain uses TRBV4-2 with TRBJ2-1; D gene uncertain. The CDR3 covers 13 residues. Germline CDR1 is LGHNA and CDR2 is YNFKEQ. Trimming shortened V by 5 bases and J by 0 bases, and 5 bases separated the two germline ends. The DNA for the CDR3 is TGTGCCAGCAGCGGCCTCTCCTACAATGAGCAGTTCTTC. Translation: CASSGLSYNEQFF.

This clone was counted between two and nine times. This sequence joins TRBV7-2 and TRBJ2-7; a possible D gene is TRBD2 (5 bases). The CDR3 sequence is 12 residues long. V was clipped by 6 bases and J by 7 bases, with 13 bases between them. The germline gives CDR1 SGHTA, CDR2 FQGNSA. The CDR3 sequence is CASSRDRTEQYF. CDR3 coding DNA: TGTGCCAGCAGTCGAGACCGGACTGAGCAGTACTTC.

This clone was observed a few times. The chain employs TRBV29-1 and TRBJ1-4, with D possibly matching TRBD1 (6 bases). There are 14 residues in the CDR3. The germline V gene has CDR1 SQVTM and CDR2 ANQGSEA. V was pared by 5 bases and J by 4 bases, with 14 bases between. The CDR3 is CSVPSGAINEKLFF. DNA of the CDR3: TGCAGCGTTCCGTCAGGGGCGATTAATGAAAAACTGTTTTTT.